This is a list of T cell receptor beta chains from one sample in a study of early T cells in non-severe SARS-CoV-2 infection. One entry per CDR3 protein results from TCRdb running MiXCR on the 5' RACE reads. The sample has approximately 35,000 distinct CDR3 sequences, approximately 5.4% seen once. Material: whole blood. The receptors were gathered from an adult who was a healthcare worker with PCR-confirmed SARS-CoV-2 infection or an uninfected control (not recorded which). CDR3s include the opening cysteine and the closing phenylalanine or tryptophan. A D gene is named only where the DNA matches it firmly. Expanded clones get a size class; other rows say once, few or many, or leave the size out.

j_gene,v_gene,d_gene,abundance,CDR3aa,CDR3nt
TRBJ2-1,TRBV7-2,-,-,CASSLTGRTYNEQFF,TGTGCCAGCAGCTTAACGGGGAGGACCTACAATGAGCAGTTCTTC
TRBJ2-7,TRBV7-8,-,many,CASSQSGEQYF,TGTGCCAGCAGCCAGAGCGGCGAGCAGTACTTC
TRBJ2-7,TRBV3-1,-,-,CASSQDLSEQYF,TGTGCCAGCAGCCAAGATCTCTCCGAGCAGTACTTC
TRBJ1-5,TRBV4-1,-,many,CASSPTDGNQPQHF,TGCGCCAGCAGCCCGACAGACGGCAATCAGCCCCAGCATTTT
TRBJ1-2,TRBV12-3/TRBV12-4,-,many,CASSLSRILYTF,TGTGCCAGCAGTTTAAGCCGGATCCTATACACCTTC
TRBJ2-3,TRBV20-1,TRBD2,many,CSAPLAGLFRDTQYF,TGCAGTGCACCACTAGCGGGCTTATTTCGGGATACGCAGTATTTT
TRBJ2-6,TRBV6-1,-,-,CASILEGSGANVLTF,TGTGCCAGCATTCTGGAGGGCTCTGGGGCCAACGTCCTGACTTTC
TRBJ1-3,TRBV18,-,many,CASNPQRTAVSGNTIYF,TGTGCCAGCAATCCCCAAAGGACAGCCGTCTCTGGAAACACCATATATTTT
TRBJ2-2,TRBV19,-,many,CASAESGELFF,TGTGCCAGTGCCGAATCCGGGGAGCTGTTTTTT
TRBJ1-4,TRBV12-3/TRBV12-4,TRBD1,-,CASSFAGGNEKLFF,TGTGCCAGCAGTTTCGCAGGGGGTAATGAAAAACTGTTTTTT
TRBJ2-7,TRBV20-1,TRBD2,many,CSVGGGTYEQYF,TGCAGTGTGGGCGGGGGAACCTACGAGCAGTACTTC
TRBJ2-2,TRBV29-1,-,many,CSVEVPGPANTGELFF,TGCAGCGTTGAAGTCCCGGGGCCCGCGAACACCGGGGAGCTGTTTTTT
TRBJ2-6,TRBV6-6,-,-,CASKSGGTGANVLTF,TGTGCCAGCAAATCCGGGGGTACTGGGGCCAACGTCCTGACTTTC
TRBJ2-2,TRBV6-1,-,many,CASYGSTGELFF,TGTGCCAGTTACGGTTCCACCGGGGAGCTGTTTTTT
TRBJ2-1,TRBV7-9,-,many,CASSLDGSAEQFF,TGTGCCAGCAGCTTAGATGGTAGCGCTGAGCAGTTCTTC
TRBJ2-1,TRBV6-1,-,once,CASSEGEGSNSYNEQFF,TGTGCCAGCAGTGAAGGTGAAGGGTCAAACTCCTACAATGAGCAGTTCTTC
TRBJ1-4,TRBV12-3/TRBV12-4,TRBD1,many,CASSLADRVEKLFF,TGTGCCAGCAGTTTGGCGGACAGGGTCGAAAAACTGTTTTTT
TRBJ2-1,TRBV6-1,TRBD1,many,CASSEAPEGQEFF,TGTGCCAGCAGTGAAGCGCCCGAGGGACAGGAGTTCTTC
TRBJ2-6,TRBV29-1,-,few,CSVSDDRPSGANVLTF,TGCAGCGTATCCGATGACAGGCCCTCTGGGGCCAACGTCCTGACTTTC
TRBJ2-4,TRBV4-1,TRBD1,many,CASSPTGMKNIQYF,TGCGCCAGCAGCCCGACAGGGATGAAAAACATTCAGTACTTC
TRBJ1-6,TRBV3-1,-,many,CASSQEGGNDSPLHF,TGTGCCAGCAGCCAGGAGGGAGGAAATGATTCACCCCTCCACTTT
TRBJ2-3,TRBV29-1,-,many,CSAVGGAVNTQYF,TGCAGCGCAGTAGGCGGGGCGGTAAATACGCAGTATTTT
TRBJ2-3,TRBV12-3/TRBV12-4,-,many,CASSSTDTQYF,TGTGCCAGCAGTTCCACAGATACGCAGTATTTT
TRBJ2-5,TRBV6-6,-,many,CASRKQKETQYF,TGTGCCAGCAGAAAACAGAAAGAGACCCAGTACTTC
TRBJ1-2,TRBV10-3,-,many,CAISEQAGGDYGYTF,TGTGCCATCAGTGAGCAGGCCGGGGGAGACTATGGCTACACCTTC
TRBJ1-4,TRBV11-2,-,few,CASGGGEKLFF,TGTGCCAGCGGAGGGGGTGAAAAACTGTTTTTT
TRBJ2-2,TRBV7-2,-,many,CASSFKGSNTGELFF,TGTGCCAGCAGCTTTAAGGGTTCGAACACCGGGGAGCTGTTTTTT
TRBJ2-7,TRBV28,-,many,CASSFQAGGLTYEQYF,TGTGCCAGCAGTTTTCAGGCTGGGGGATTGACCTACGAGCAGTACTTC
TRBJ1-1,TRBV5-1,TRBD1,few,CASSQTGSGTEAFF,TGCGCCAGCAGCCAGACAGGGTCGGGCACTGAAGCTTTCTTT
TRBJ1-4,TRBV6-5,-,many,CATRTGTNEKLFF,TGTGCCACCCGTACGGGGACTAATGAAAAACTGTTTTTT
TRBJ2-3,TRBV7-2,TRBD2,few,CASSPRLAGPMNADTQYF,TGTGCCAGCAGCCCAAGACTAGCGGGACCGATGAATGCAGATACGCAGTATTTT
TRBJ2-7,TRBV20-1,-,-,CSATRQDSFSYEQYF,TGCAGTGCTACGAGACAGGATTCCTTCTCCTACGAGCAGTACTTC
TRBJ1-1,TRBV25-1,-,-,CASSEYLNTEAFF,TGTGCCAGCAGTGAATACCTGAACACTGAAGCTTTCTTT
TRBJ2-1,TRBV20-1,-,many,CSALEDSPNYNEQFF,TGCAGTGCGTTGGAGGACAGCCCGAACTACAATGAGCAGTTCTTC
TRBJ2-5,TRBV18,-,few,CASSPAAQETQYF,TGTGCCAGCTCACCAGCAGCTCAAGAGACCCAGTACTTC